The entry below gives a single T cell receptor beta chain sequence along with its context. Its antigen specificity is not known. No base quality values were provided; no much bigger clone lies one nucleotide off. Using the deep immunoSEQ assay, TCR CDR3 regions were amplified from genomic DNA by multiplex PCR. Extracted genomic DNA from each cell subset was distributed evenly across all wells of several immunoSEQ 96-well plates, and each plate was treated as a replicate. For sorted subsets, roughly 200 ng of genomic DNA, equivalent to some 30,000 T cell genomes, went into each replicate PCR. The purified libraries were quantified using a Qubit 3.0 fluorometer, sized with a Bioanalyzer 2100, and then quantified again using the KAPA Library Quantification kit. Every immunoSEQ 96-well plate was sequenced on a dedicated single-read 150-cycle Illumina NextSeq 550 flow cell. The paper's data handling went like this. The immunoSEQ output contained only junctional sequences without quality scores, so filtering could not match that applied to full-length reads. Sequences were annotated with PyIR, a Python wrapper for IgBLAST v1.9, using IMGT germline references to assign V/J genes and CDR3. Any read was removed if the V/J assignment was weak (E-value above 1e-6), the CDR3 was missing, or the read contained stop codons, out-of-frame junctions, or ambiguous translated residues. V3J clonotypes were defined by identical inferred V gene, J gene, and CDR3 amino acid sequence. To compute the percentage overlap between repertoires, the number of shared unique clonotypes was divided by the size of the smaller repertoire. Three approaches were used to assess repertoire richness: RTK rarefaction, the Chao1 estimator, and Recon v2.1 estimates of unobserved clonotypes. For all TCRbeta clonotypes obtained by the gDNA method from a few donors, generation probabilities were computed with OLGA. What TCRdb holds here is the immuneACCESS table cut down to in-frame rearrangements. Part of the clones is not present; checked against another copy, under half of the missing clones reflect an unresolved V gene, and the others are unexplained. V and J calls and clone size are given by that table; D and trimming were obtained from the DNA. Recorded for this sample are hundreds of thousands of clones; roughly 95% of them occurred a single time. Of the sample, about 0.11% is held by the ten largest clones.

The sample belongs to a study of shared clonotypes between healthy human individuals (dated by TCRdb to 2018 to 2021). At the level of the whole study: The cohort comprised a couple of women and a few men aged 18 to 49 years. For each donor, CD4 naive and CD4 memory were each run on three plates, CD8 naive on two plates, and CD8 memory on one plate. Blood TCR repertoires of roughly five healthy adults were deeply sequenced to estimate repertoire size and the extent of clonotype sharing between individuals. To increase sequencing depth and limit assay-specific biases, TCR repertoire library preparation and sequencing were carried out by different laboratories using diverse techniques. Each donor's leukapheresis produced roughly between about 0.85 and 10 billion PBMCs. The paper's findings and limits, for the study overall: Sampling was limited to blood, and TCR repertoires in tissue likely differ from TCR repertoires in blood. Sharing across a handful of donors was observed for around 5% of naive CD4, less than 4% of naive CD8, about 2.3% of memory CD4, and around 0.42% of memory CD8 clonotypes. Because the study included only a small number of donors, the genetic and exposure-history diversity represented was limited. Larger estimated clonotype richness was generally found for naive subsets than for memory subsets. Pairwise subsampling led to the expectation that sequencing depth would affect the degree of clonotype sharing among donors. Clonotypes shared by all four sorted-subset donors showed higher generation probabilities than non-shared clonotypes. Even with the large sequencing depth, rarefaction of the sorted-subset datasets indicated that sequencing was incomplete.

CD8 naive samples were CD45RO-negative cells positively selected for CCR7, giving a CD45RA+CCR7+ population that excluded TemRA cells. Healthy HIV-negative adults with no recently reported acute infections or vaccinations were included as donors. All donors were Caucasian adults living in Nashville, Tennessee, USA. Blood was collected by leukapheresis, and PBMCs were isolated by Ficoll-Histopaque density gradient centrifugation and then cryopreserved in liquid nitrogen vapor phase. Analytical flow cytometry was used to check the purity and quantity of each magnetically sorted T cell population. Each sorted fraction had its genomic DNA isolated and then quantified by UV absorbance on a Nanodrop 2000c. Counted from cysteine to phenylalanine, this CDR3 has 17 amino acids. Only CDR3 DNA is held: 51 bases, read in frame from base 1. The V end loses 2 bases and the J end loses 1 base, and a stretch of 17 bases separates them. According to the germline V gene (reference sequence), CDR1 reads MNHEY and CDR2 reads SMNVEV.

Material: naive CD8+ T cells sorted from blood. The sample's cell subset or site label, in plain terms: CD45RA+CCR7+. The chain is made from TRBV27 and TRBJ1-2; TRBD1 might be the D gene, on 5 matching bases. The sequence was collected from a woman in her 30s in good health. CDR3 reads: CASSLIGGAASNYGYTF. The DNA sequence is given as TGTGCCAGCAGTTTAATCGGTGGGGCAGCGAGTAACTATGGCTACACCTTC.